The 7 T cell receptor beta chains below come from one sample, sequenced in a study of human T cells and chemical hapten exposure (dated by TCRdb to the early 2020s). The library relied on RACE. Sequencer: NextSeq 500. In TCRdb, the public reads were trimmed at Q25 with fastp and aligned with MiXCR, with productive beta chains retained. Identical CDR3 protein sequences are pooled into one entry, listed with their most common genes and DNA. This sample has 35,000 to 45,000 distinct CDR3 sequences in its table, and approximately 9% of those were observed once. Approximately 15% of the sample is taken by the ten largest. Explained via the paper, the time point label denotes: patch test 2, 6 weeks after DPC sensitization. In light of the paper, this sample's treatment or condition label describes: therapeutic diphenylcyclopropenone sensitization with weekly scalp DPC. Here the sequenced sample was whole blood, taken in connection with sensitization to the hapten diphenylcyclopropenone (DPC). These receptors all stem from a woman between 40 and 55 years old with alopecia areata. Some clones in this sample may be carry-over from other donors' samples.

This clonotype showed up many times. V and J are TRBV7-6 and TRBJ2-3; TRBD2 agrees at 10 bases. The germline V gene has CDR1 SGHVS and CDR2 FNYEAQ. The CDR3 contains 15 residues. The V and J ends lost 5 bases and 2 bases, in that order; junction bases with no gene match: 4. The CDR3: CASSLSGGTTDTQYF. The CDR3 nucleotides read TGTGCCAGCAGCCTTAGCGGGGGGACCACAGATACGCAGTATTTT.

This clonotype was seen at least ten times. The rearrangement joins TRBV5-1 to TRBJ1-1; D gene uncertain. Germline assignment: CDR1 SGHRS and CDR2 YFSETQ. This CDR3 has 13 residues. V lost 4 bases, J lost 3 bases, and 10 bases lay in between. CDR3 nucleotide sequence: TGCGCCAGCAGCGGCCGGGAGTACACTGAAGCTTTCTTT. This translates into CASSGREYTEAFF.

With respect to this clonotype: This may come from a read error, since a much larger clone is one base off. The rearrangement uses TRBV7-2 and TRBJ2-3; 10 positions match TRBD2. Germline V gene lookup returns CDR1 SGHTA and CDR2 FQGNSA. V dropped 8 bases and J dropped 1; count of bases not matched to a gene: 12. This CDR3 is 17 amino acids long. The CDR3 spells CASGPSSGGVGTDTQYF. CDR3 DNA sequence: TGTGCCAGCGGCCCTTCTAGCGGGGGAGTCGGCACAGATACGCAGTATTTT.

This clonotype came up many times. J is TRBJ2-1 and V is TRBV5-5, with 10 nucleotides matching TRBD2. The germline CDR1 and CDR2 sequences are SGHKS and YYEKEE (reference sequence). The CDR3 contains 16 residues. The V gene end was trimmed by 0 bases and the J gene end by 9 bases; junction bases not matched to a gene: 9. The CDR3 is CASSLVFSGGAIEQFF. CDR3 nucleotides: TGTGCCAGCAGCTTGGTATTCAGCGGGGGGGCCATTGAGCAGTTCTTC.

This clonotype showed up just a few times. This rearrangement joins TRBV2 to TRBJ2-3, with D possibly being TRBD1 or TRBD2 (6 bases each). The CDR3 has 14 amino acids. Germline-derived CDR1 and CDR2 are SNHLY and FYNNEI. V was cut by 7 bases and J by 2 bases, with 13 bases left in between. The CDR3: CASKPRGHTDTQYF. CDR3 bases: TGTGCCAGCAAACCACGGGGGCACACAGATACGCAGTATTTT.

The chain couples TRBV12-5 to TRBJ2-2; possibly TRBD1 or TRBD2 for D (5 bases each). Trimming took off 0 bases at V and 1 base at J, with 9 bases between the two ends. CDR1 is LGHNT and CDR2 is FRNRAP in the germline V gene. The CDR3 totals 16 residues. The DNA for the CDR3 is TGTGCTAGTGGTTTGGTACTGGGGGAGAACACCGGGGAGCTGTTTTTT. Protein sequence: CASGLVLGENTGELFF.

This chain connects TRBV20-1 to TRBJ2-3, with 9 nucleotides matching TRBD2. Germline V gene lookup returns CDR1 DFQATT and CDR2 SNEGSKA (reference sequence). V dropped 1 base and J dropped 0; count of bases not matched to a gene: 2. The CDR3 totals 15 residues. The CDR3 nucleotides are TGCAGTGCTAGAGGCGCGGGGGGGAGCACAGATACGCAGTATTTT. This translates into CSARGAGGSTDTQYF.